Listed below are T cell receptor beta chains from one sample, sequenced in a study of Ad26.COV2.S vaccination and SARS-CoV-2 variants. Using immunoSEQ multiplex PCR, the repertoire was profiled, and TCRdb retains in-frame clones only, with some absent. The sample carries roughly 320,000 clones, around 81% recorded once. The sample in question was peripheral blood, obtained in a trial of Ad26.COV2.S vaccine versus placebo. The receptors here all came from a person between 18 and 60 years old who received the Ad26.COV2.S COVID-19 vaccine or a placebo. The CDR3 runs from the conserved cysteine through the conserved F or W. The order of the fields is D gene, clone size, J gene, V gene, CDR3 DNA, CDR3 protein. A D gene is named only where the DNA matches it firmly. Clone size, where shown, is once, few, many, or a class for clones that have expanded.

D gene: -; clone size: -; J gene: TRBJ2-7; V gene: TRBV5-8; CDR3 DNA: TGTGCCAGCAGGACCCCCTACGAGCAGTACTTC; CDR3 protein: CASRTPYEQYF
D gene: -; clone size: -; J gene: TRBJ2-2; V gene: TRBV27; CDR3 DNA: TGTGCCAGCAGTTTAAAATTGGGGCGAGGCACCGGGGAGCTGTTTTTT; CDR3 protein: CASSLKLGRGTGELFF
D gene: -; clone size: once; J gene: TRBJ1-1; V gene: TRBV5-1; CDR3 DNA: TGCGCCAGCAGCTTGGAGGGCAGGGGAACTGGTGAAGCTTTCTTT; CDR3 protein: CASSLEGRGTGEAFF
D gene: -; clone size: -; J gene: TRBJ2-3; V gene: TRBV9; CDR3 DNA: TGTGCCAGCAGCCCTTACCCCGGGACCACAGATACGCAGTATTTT; CDR3 protein: CASSPYPGTTDTQYF
D gene: TRBD1; clone size: -; J gene: TRBJ1-2; V gene: TRBV7-2; CDR3 DNA: TGTGCCAGCAGCCCCGACAGGGAATGGGGCTACACCTTC; CDR3 protein: CASSPDREWGYTF
D gene: -; clone size: -; J gene: TRBJ2-5; V gene: TRBV15; CDR3 DNA: TGTGCCACCAGCAGAGATAAGCAAGAGACCCAGTACTTC; CDR3 protein: CATSRDKQETQYF
D gene: -; clone size: once; J gene: TRBJ1-1; V gene: TRBV5-1; CDR3 DNA: TGCGCCAGCAGAGCGCGACAGGAACAGAACACTGAAGCTTTCTTT; CDR3 protein: CASRARQEQNTEAFF
D gene: -; clone size: once; J gene: TRBJ1-5; V gene: TRBV28; CDR3 DNA: TGTGCCAGCAGTTTAACCCGGGTATTGGAGCCCCAGCATTTT; CDR3 protein: CASSLTRVLEPQHF
D gene: -; clone size: -; J gene: TRBJ1-2; V gene: TRBV2; CDR3 DNA: TGTGCCAGCAGTGTAGAGGGGAGGAATGGCTACACCTTC; CDR3 protein: CASSVEGRNGYTF
D gene: TRBD2; clone size: -; J gene: TRBJ2-3; V gene: TRBV27; CDR3 DNA: TGTGCCAGCACTAAATTTAGCGGGGGGGCCGTAGATACGCAGTATTTT; CDR3 protein: CASTKFSGGAVDTQYF
D gene: TRBD1; clone size: -; J gene: TRBJ2-5; V gene: TRBV5-4; CDR3 DNA: TGTGCCAGCAGCATCGCCGGGACAGGACAAGAGACCCAGTACTTC; CDR3 protein: CASSIAGTGQETQYF
D gene: TRBD2; clone size: -; J gene: TRBJ2-5; V gene: TRBV5-4; CDR3 DNA: TGTGCCAGCAGCCAAGCGGGGGGGCACGAGACCCAGTACTTC; CDR3 protein: CASSQAGGHETQYF
D gene: TRBD2; clone size: -; J gene: TRBJ2-2; V gene: TRBV24-1; CDR3 DNA: TGTGCCACCAGTGACAAACGGGGGGGCCCGAACACCGGGGAGCTGTTTTTT; CDR3 protein: CATSDKRGGPNTGELFF
D gene: -; clone size: -; J gene: TRBJ2-7; V gene: TRBV30; CDR3 DNA: TGTGCCTGGAGTGGGGGCCCAGTACGAGGCGAGCAGTACTTC; CDR3 protein: CAWSGGPVRGEQYF
D gene: -; clone size: -; J gene: TRBJ1-3; V gene: TRBV6-1; CDR3 DNA: TGTGCCAGCAGTGGACACCGACAGGCCCTCTCTGGAAACACCATATATTTT; CDR3 protein: CASSGHRQALSGNTIYF
D gene: TRBD1; clone size: -; J gene: TRBJ2-1; V gene: TRBV13; CDR3 DNA: TGTGCCAGCAGCCGACTAAGACAGGGGAGCAATGAGCAGTTCTTC; CDR3 protein: CASSRLRQGSNEQFF
D gene: -; clone size: -; J gene: TRBJ2-1; V gene: TRBV7-3; CDR3 DNA: TGTGCCAGCAGCTCTTCGGGGTCCTACAATGAGCAGTTCTTC; CDR3 protein: CASSSSGSYNEQFF
D gene: -; clone size: -; J gene: TRBJ2-6; V gene: TRBV19; CDR3 DNA: TGTGCCAGTAGTATAATTCCCCTTTTTACTAGGGGGGCCAACGTCCTGACTTTC; CDR3 protein: CASSIIPLFTRGANVLTF
D gene: -; clone size: -; J gene: TRBJ1-6; V gene: TRBV6-5; CDR3 DNA: TGTGCCAGCAGTTCGGGGGTTGACGGACCCCTCCACTTT; CDR3 protein: CASSSGVDGPLHF
D gene: -; clone size: -; J gene: TRBJ1-5; V gene: TRBV10-1; CDR3 DNA: TGCGCCAGCAGTTACAGGGAGAGCAATCAGCCCCAGCATTTT; CDR3 protein: CASSYRESNQPQHF
D gene: TRBD2; clone size: -; J gene: TRBJ2-2; V gene: TRBV2; CDR3 DNA: TGTGCCAGCAGATACAGGACTAGCCAGGGCACCGGGGAGCTGTTTTTT; CDR3 protein: CASRYRTSQGTGELFF
D gene: -; clone size: -; J gene: TRBJ1-1; V gene: TRBV5-1; CDR3 DNA: TGCGCCAGCAGCTTGGGGAAGACTGAAGCTTTCTTT; CDR3 protein: CASSLGKTEAFF
D gene: TRBD2; clone size: -; J gene: TRBJ2-3; V gene: TRBV7-3; CDR3 DNA: TGTGCCAGCAGCTTACTTGGCGGGGAGGGAGATACGCAGTATTTT; CDR3 protein: CASSLLGGEGDTQYF
D gene: -; clone size: -; J gene: TRBJ2-1; V gene: TRBV11-2; CDR3 DNA: TGTGCCAGCAGCTTACAGGGGCATGAGCAGTTCTTC; CDR3 protein: CASSLQGHEQFF
D gene: -; clone size: -; J gene: TRBJ1-5; V gene: TRBV10-3; CDR3 DNA: TGTGCCATCAGTGACGGGGGGCGCTTTGATCAGCCCCAGCATTTT; CDR3 protein: CAISDGGRFDQPQHF
D gene: -; clone size: few; J gene: TRBJ2-5; V gene: TRBV20-1; CDR3 DNA: TGCAGTGCCCTCCGGGTCAAGACCCAGTACTTC; CDR3 protein: CSALRVKTQYF
D gene: -; clone size: -; J gene: TRBJ1-1; V gene: TRBV5-4; CDR3 DNA: TGTGCCAGCAGCTCCCAGGGGTGGGGCGCCTGGGGTGAAGCTTTCTTT; CDR3 protein: CASSSQGWGAWGEAFF
D gene: -; clone size: once; J gene: TRBJ2-5; V gene: TRBV4-1; CDR3 DNA: TGCGCCAGCAGCCAAGATTCGGGCCCCCTAGCTTTGACCCAGTACTTC; CDR3 protein: CASSQDSGPLALTQYF
D gene: -; clone size: -; J gene: TRBJ1-1; V gene: TRBV7-3; CDR3 DNA: TGTGCCAGCAGCTTATTGGAGAGCATGAACACTGAAGCTTTCTTT; CDR3 protein: CASSLLESMNTEAFF
D gene: -; clone size: -; J gene: TRBJ2-1; V gene: TRBV9; CDR3 DNA: TGTGCCAGCAGCGTAGGAGGCTCCTCCTCCTACAATGAGCAGTTCTTC; CDR3 protein: CASSVGGSSSYNEQFF
D gene: -; clone size: -; J gene: TRBJ2-7; V gene: TRBV5-1; CDR3 DNA: TGCGCCAGCAGCCGAACAGCAAGGGCGCAGGGTTACGAGCAGTACTTC; CDR3 protein: CASSRTARAQGYEQYF
D gene: -; clone size: -; J gene: TRBJ1-1; V gene: TRBV3-1/TRBV3-2; CDR3 DNA: TGTGCCAGCAGCCAAGACGCGCTCGCGACGTGGCCTTTCTTT; CDR3 protein: CASSQDALATWPFF
D gene: -; clone size: -; J gene: TRBJ2-1; V gene: TRBV21-1; CDR3 DNA: TGTGCCAGCAGCGAATACAGGGTGGATGAGCAGTTCTTC; CDR3 protein: CASSEYRVDEQFF
D gene: TRBD2; clone size: -; J gene: TRBJ2-1; V gene: TRBV9; CDR3 DNA: TGTGCCAGCAGCGTAGCAGTAGCGGGGGCCACTTACAATGAGCAGTTCTTC; CDR3 protein: CASSVAVAGATYNEQFF
D gene: TRBD1; clone size: -; J gene: TRBJ2-7; V gene: TRBV6-5; CDR3 DNA: TGTGCCAGCAGTTGGACAGGAAATAACTACGAGCAGTACTTC; CDR3 protein: CASSWTGNNYEQYF
D gene: -; clone size: -; J gene: TRBJ1-5; V gene: TRBV4-1; CDR3 DNA: TGCGCCAGCAGCCAAGATTCGGGTCAGCCCCAGCATTTT; CDR3 protein: CASSQDSGQPQHF
D gene: -; clone size: -; J gene: TRBJ2-7; V gene: TRBV12-3/TRBV12-4; CDR3 DNA: TGTGCCAGCAGTTTGGTCCTCTCCTACGAGCAGTACTTC; CDR3 protein: CASSLVLSYEQYF
D gene: -; clone size: -; J gene: TRBJ1-2; V gene: TRBV18; CDR3 DNA: TGTGCCAGCTCACCGCCCTCCGATGGGGGCTATGGCTACACCTTC; CDR3 protein: CASSPPSDGGYGYTF
D gene: -; clone size: -; J gene: TRBJ1-2; V gene: TRBV19; CDR3 DNA: TGTGCCACCGAGATGAGGCTCTATGGCTACACCTTC; CDR3 protein: CATEMRLYGYTF
D gene: TRBD1; clone size: -; J gene: TRBJ1-6; V gene: TRBV9; CDR3 DNA: TGTGCCAGCAGCGTAGAGGGACAGGCTGGGTCACCCCTCCACTTT; CDR3 protein: CASSVEGQAGSPLHF
D gene: TRBD1; clone size: -; J gene: TRBJ1-1; V gene: TRBV28; CDR3 DNA: TGTGCCAGCAGTTCCGGGACAGGCTGGGGCGAAGGGAACACTGAAGCTTTCTTT; CDR3 protein: CASSSGTGWGEGNTEAFF
D gene: -; clone size: -; J gene: TRBJ1-6; V gene: TRBV18; CDR3 DNA: TGTGCCAGCTCCCCGTTTCAGGGGTTCGGTGATTCACCCCTCCACTTT; CDR3 protein: CASSPFQGFGDSPLHF
D gene: TRBD1; clone size: -; J gene: TRBJ2-3; V gene: TRBV28; CDR3 DNA: TGTGCCAGCAGTAGGGGGCTGGGAATTACAGATACGCAGTATTTT; CDR3 protein: CASSRGLGITDTQYF
D gene: -; clone size: -; J gene: TRBJ1-1; V gene: TRBV5-1; CDR3 DNA: TGCGCCAGCAGCTTGGTCCTACAGAACACTGAAGCTTTCTTT; CDR3 protein: CASSLVLQNTEAFF
D gene: TRBD1; clone size: -; J gene: TRBJ2-1; V gene: TRBV6-5; CDR3 DNA: TGTGCCAGCAGTTACTCGAACCAGGGGGCAAGGAATGAGCAGTTCTTC; CDR3 protein: CASSYSNQGARNEQFF
D gene: -; clone size: -; J gene: TRBJ2-5; V gene: TRBV2; CDR3 DNA: TGTGCCAGCAGTGAAGACCGGCCCCAGTACTTC; CDR3 protein: CASSEDRPQYF
D gene: -; clone size: once; J gene: TRBJ1-3; V gene: TRBV28; CDR3 DNA: TGTGCCAGCAGAAAACGGATCTCTGGAAACACCATATATTTT; CDR3 protein: CASRKRISGNTIYF
D gene: TRBD1; clone size: -; J gene: TRBJ2-6; V gene: TRBV27; CDR3 DNA: TGTGCCAGCAGCTTAACAGGGGGGCCTGGGGCCAACGTCCTGACTTTC; CDR3 protein: CASSLTGGPGANVLTF
D gene: TRBD1; clone size: -; J gene: TRBJ2-2; V gene: TRBV28; CDR3 DNA: TGTGCCAGCACCAACCTTGACAGGGTGGACACCGGGGAGCTGTTTTTT; CDR3 protein: CASTNLDRVDTGELFF
D gene: -; clone size: -; J gene: TRBJ1-1; V gene: TRBV5-5; CDR3 DNA: TGTGCCAGCCAGACTGGTGACGTCTATGAAGCTTTCTTT; CDR3 protein: CASQTGDVYEAFF
D gene: -; clone size: -; J gene: TRBJ2-7; V gene: TRBV30; CDR3 DNA: TGTGCCTGGAGTGTATCGATGGCAGCCTGGCCCGGCGAGCAGTACTTC; CDR3 protein: CAWSVSMAAWPGEQYF